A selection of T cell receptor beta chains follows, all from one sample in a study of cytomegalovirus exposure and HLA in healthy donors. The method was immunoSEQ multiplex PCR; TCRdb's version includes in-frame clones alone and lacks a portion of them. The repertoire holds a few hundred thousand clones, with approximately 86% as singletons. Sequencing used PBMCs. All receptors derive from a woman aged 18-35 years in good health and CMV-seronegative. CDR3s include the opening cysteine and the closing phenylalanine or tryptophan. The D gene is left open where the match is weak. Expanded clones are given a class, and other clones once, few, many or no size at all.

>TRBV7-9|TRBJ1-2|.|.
TGTGCCAGCAGTACAGGGATCTATGGCTACACCTTC
CASSTGIYGYTF
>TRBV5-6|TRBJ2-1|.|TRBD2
TGTGCCAGCAGCACCGGACTAGAATCATCCCCGTTCTTC
CASSTGLESSPFF
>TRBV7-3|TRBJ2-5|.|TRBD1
TGTGCCAGCAGCCCCGCCGGGACAGCCGAGACCCAGTACTTC
CASSPAGTAETQYF
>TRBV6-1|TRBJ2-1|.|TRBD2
TGTGCCAGCAGTGAAGTGGGGCCCGGGAGGCTAGACAATGAGCAGTTCTTC
CASSEVGPGRLDNEQFF
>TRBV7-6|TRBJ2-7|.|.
TGTGCCAGCAGCTTCCCCCGTGGGCGGGCCACCTACGAGCAGTACTTC
CASSFPRGRATYEQYF
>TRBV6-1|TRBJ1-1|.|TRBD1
TGTGCCAGCAGGATTCGGACAGGGGAACCTGAAGCTTTCTTT
CASRIRTGEPEAFF
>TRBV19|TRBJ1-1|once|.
TGTGCCAGTAAGACCTCGGGCACTGAAGCTTTCTTT
CASKTSGTEAFF
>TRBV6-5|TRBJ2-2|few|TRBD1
TGTGCCAGCCTAAAAGGGACAGGGGAATCCGGGGAGCTGTTTTTT
CASLKGTGESGELFF
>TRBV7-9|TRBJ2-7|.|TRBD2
TGTGCCAGCAGCTTTATACGGACTAGCGGGGAAGTCTACGAGCAGTACTTC
CASSFIRTSGEVYEQYF
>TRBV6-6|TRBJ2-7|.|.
TGTGCCAGCAGTTACGGGGCGAGCTACGAGCAGTACTTC
CASSYGASYEQYF
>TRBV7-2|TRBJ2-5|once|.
TGTGCCAGCAGGGTGGGCAACTGGGCGGAGACCCAGTACTTC
CASRVGNWAETQYF
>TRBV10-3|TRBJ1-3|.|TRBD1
TGTGCCAGCAGACAGGGACCCTCTGGAAACACCATATATTTT
CASRQGPSGNTIYF
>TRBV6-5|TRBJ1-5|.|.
TGTGCCAGCAGTTACTCGACGACGGGTAGTCAGCCCCAGCATTTT
CASSYSTTGSQPQHF
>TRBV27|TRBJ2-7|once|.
TGTGCCAGCAGTTTCGGGGAATCCTACGAGCAGTACTTC
CASSFGESYEQYF
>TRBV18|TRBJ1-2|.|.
TGTGCCAGCTCCTCGGCGGGGAGTAGCTATGGCTACACCTTC
CASSSAGSSYGYTF
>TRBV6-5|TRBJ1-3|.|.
TGTGCCAGCGGCCGGGGGGCCAGAGGAAACACCATATATTTT
CASGRGARGNTIYF
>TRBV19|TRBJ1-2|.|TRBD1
TGTGCCAGTAGTATCCAGGGACAGCTAAACTATGGCTACACCTTC
CASSIQGQLNYGYTF
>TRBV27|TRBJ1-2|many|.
TGTGCCAGCAGTGTATCGCCCCAGGGCAGAGAGGGCTACACCTTC
CASSVSPQGREGYTF
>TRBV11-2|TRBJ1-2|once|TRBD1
TGTGCCAGCAGCTCTAACAGGGGGACTAACTATGGCTACACCTTC
CASSSNRGTNYGYTF
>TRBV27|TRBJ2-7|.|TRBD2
TGTGCCAGCAGTATCTCCACTAGCGGGAGCTTTTACGAGCAGTACTTC
CASSISTSGSFYEQYF
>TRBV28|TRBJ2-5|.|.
TGTGCCAGCAGTTTATGGGCAACAGGGCGAGAGACCCAGTACTTC
CASSLWATGRETQYF
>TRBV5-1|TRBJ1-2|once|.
TGCGCCAGCAGCTTGGAGGGAACTCCTGGAGGCTATGGCTACACCTTC
CASSLEGTPGGYGYTF
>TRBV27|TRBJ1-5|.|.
TGTGCCAGCAGCCTGGTCCGGGGGGGCGGGAATCAGCCCCAGCATTTT
CASSLVRGGGNQPQHF
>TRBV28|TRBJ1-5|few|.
TGTGCCAGCAGTCATTATCAGCCCCAGCATTTT
CASSHYQPQHF
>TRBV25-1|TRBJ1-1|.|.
TGTGCCAGCAGTGATTATAGGAACACTGAAGCTTTCTTT
CASSDYRNTEAFF
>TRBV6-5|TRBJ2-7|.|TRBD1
TGTGCCAGCAGTTACGGGACAGGGCGCTCCGAGCAGTACTTC
CASSYGTGRSEQYF
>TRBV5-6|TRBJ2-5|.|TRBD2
TGTGCCAGCAGCCTGATGAGGTCGAGCGGGGGCCAAGAGACCCAGTACTTC
CASSLMRSSGGQETQYF
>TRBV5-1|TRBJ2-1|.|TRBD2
TGCGCCAGCAGCTTGGTAGGGGCTAGCGGGAGCTATGAGCAGTTCTTC
CASSLVGASGSYEQFF
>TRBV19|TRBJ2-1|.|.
TGTGCCAGTAGCCAGATTCACAATGAGCAGTTCTTC
CASSQIHNEQFF
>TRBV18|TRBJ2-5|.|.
TGTGCCAGCTCCTCCAGGACGGGGAGGCAAGAGACCCAGTACTTC
CASSSRTGRQETQYF
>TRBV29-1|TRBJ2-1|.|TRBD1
TGCAGCGTGGCAACCCAGACAGGGTGGAATGAGCAGTTCTTC
CSVATQTGWNEQFF
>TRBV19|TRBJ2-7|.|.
TGTGCCAGTAGTACAGGGTACTCCTACGAGCAGTACTTC
CASSTGYSYEQYF
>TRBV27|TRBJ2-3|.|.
TGTGCCACCGCGGGGACTAGCACAGATACGCAGTATTTT
CATAGTSTDTQYF
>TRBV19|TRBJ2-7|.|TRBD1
TGTGCCAGTAGTCTTGACAGGGGAAGCGCCTACGAGCAGTACTTC
CASSLDRGSAYEQYF
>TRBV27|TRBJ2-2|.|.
TGTGCCAGCAGTTTCTATCCCATCTCCACCGGGGAGCTGTTTTTT
CASSFYPISTGELFF
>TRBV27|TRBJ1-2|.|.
TGTGCCAGCAGTTTATCCGGACACAGGGTGGATAACTATGGCTACACCTTC
CASSLSGHRVDNYGYTF
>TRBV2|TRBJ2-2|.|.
TGTGCCAGCATTCGGGACACTCGGAACACCGGGGAGCTGTTTTTT
CASIRDTRNTGELFF
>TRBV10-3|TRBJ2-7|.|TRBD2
TGTGCCATCAGTGAGTTGAACCCGGGGACTAGCGGGAGAGCGTACGAGCAGTACTTC
CAISELNPGTSGRAYEQYF
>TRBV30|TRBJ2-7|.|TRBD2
TGTGCCTGGACTAGCGGATACGAGCAGTACTTC
CAWTSGYEQYF
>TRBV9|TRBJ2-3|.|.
TGTGCCAGCAGCGTAGGCGCGCAAACTAGCACAGATACGCAGTATTTT
CASSVGAQTSTDTQYF
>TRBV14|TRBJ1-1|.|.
TGTGCCAGCAGCCAAGGGGGGGGCAGGTACACTGAAGCTTTCTTT
CASSQGGGRYTEAFF
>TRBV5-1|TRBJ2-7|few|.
TGCGCCAGCAGTCTCGGTGAGCGGGCCCACCCTGGTAACTTC
CASSLGERAHPGNF
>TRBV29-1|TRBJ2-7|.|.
TGCAGCGTTGGACGCGGTAGAGGCGAGCAGTACTTC
CSVGRGRGEQYF
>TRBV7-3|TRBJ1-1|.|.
TGTGCCAGCAGCTCGGATCAGGGGTTGAACACTGAAGCTTTCTTT
CASSSDQGLNTEAFF
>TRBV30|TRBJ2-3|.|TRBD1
TGTGCCTGGGGGACAGGGGAGCCGGCGCAGTATTTT
CAWGTGEPAQYF
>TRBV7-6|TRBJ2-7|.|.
TGTGCCAGCAGCTTAGCGACGACTAGTGGCTCCTACGAGCAGTACTTC
CASSLATTSGSYEQYF
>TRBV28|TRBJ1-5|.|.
TGTGCCAGCAGAATACAGGGTATACGAGTCTCTAGCAATCAGCCCCAGCATTTT
CASRIQGIRVSSNQPQHF
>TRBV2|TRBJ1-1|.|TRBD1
TGTGCCAGCAGCTTACAGGGGACTAACACTGAAGCTTTCTTT
CASSLQGTNTEAFF
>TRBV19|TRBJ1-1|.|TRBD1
TGTGCCAGTAGTATAACAGGGGGCTCTGAAGCTTTCTTT
CASSITGGSEAFF
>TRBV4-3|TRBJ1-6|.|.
TGCGCCAGCAGCCGCAACCTGGGGGGGTTAGGATCACCCCTCCACTTT
CASSRNLGGLGSPLHF
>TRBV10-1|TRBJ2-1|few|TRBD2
TGCGCCAGCACTTCGGGAGGGGACTACTCCTACAATGAGCAGTTCTTC
CASTSGGDYSYNEQFF